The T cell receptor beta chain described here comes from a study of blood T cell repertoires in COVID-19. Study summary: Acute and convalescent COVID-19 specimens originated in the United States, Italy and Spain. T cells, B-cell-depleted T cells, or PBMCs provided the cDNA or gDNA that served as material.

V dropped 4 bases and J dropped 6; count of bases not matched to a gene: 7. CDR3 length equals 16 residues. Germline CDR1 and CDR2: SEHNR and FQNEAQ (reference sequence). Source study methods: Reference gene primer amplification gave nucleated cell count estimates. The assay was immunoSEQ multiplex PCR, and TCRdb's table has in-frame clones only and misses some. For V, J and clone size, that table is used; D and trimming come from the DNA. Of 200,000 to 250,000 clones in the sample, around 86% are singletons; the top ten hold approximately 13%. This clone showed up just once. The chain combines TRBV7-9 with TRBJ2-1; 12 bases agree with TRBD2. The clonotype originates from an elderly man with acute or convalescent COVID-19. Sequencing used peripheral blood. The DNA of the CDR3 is TGTGCCAGCAGCTACACTAGCGGGGGGCGGAGCAATGAGCAGTTCTTC. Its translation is CASSYTSGGRSNEQFF.